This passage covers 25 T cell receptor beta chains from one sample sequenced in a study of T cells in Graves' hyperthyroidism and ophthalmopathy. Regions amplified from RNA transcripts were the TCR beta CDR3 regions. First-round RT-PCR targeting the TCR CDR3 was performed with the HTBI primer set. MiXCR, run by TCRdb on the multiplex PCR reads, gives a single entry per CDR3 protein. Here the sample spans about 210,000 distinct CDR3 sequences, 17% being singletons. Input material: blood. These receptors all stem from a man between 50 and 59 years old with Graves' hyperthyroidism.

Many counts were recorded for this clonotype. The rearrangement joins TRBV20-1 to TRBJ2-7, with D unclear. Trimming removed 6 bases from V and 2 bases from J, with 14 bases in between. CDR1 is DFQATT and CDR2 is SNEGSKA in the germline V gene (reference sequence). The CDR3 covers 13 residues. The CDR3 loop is CSAPPRRTYEQYF. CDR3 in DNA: TGCAGTGCCCCCCCCCGCCGGACCTACGAGCAGTACTTC.

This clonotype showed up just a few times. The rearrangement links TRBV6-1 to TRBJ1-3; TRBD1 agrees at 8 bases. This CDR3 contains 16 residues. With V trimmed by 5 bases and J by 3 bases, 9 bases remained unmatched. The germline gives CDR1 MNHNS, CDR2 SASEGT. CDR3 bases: TGTGCCAGCAGTACCGCCGGGACAGGCTATGGAAACACCATATATTTT. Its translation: CASSTAGTGYGNTIYF.

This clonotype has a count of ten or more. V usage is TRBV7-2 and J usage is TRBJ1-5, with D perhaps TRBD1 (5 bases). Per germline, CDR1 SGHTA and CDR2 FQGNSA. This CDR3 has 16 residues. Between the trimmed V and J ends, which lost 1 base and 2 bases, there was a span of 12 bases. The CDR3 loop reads CASSLVGVGGNQPQHF. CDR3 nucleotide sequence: TGTGCCAGCAGCTTAGTAGGGGTAGGTGGCAATCAGCCCCAGCATTTT.

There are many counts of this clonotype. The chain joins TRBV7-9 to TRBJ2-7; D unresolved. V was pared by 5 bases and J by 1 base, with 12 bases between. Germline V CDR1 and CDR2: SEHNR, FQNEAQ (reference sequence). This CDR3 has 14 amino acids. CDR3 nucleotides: TGTGCCAGCAGCAAGACACGTACATCCTACGAGCAGTACTTC. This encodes CASSKTRTSYEQYF.

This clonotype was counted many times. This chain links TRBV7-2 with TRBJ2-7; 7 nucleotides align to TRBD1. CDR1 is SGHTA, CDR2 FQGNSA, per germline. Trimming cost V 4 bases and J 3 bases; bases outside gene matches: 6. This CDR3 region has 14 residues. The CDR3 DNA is TGTGCCAGCAGCTCACGGACAGGCTACTACGAGCAGTACTTC. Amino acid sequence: CASSSRTGYYEQYF.

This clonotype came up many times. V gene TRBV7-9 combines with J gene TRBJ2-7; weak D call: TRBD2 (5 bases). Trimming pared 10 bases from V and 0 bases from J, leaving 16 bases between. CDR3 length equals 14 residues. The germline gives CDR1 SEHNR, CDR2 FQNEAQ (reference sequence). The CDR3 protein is CATGGTTNSYEQYF. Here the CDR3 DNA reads TGTGCCACCGGAGGTACAACGAACTCCTACGAGCAGTACTTC.

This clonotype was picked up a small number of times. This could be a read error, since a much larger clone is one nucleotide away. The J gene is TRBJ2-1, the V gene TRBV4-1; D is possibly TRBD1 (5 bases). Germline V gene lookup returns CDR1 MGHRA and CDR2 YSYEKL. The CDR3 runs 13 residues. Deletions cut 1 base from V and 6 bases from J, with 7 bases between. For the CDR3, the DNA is TGCGCCAGCAGCCAAGTTGGGGCCAATGAGCAGTTCTTC. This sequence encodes CASSQVGANEQFF.

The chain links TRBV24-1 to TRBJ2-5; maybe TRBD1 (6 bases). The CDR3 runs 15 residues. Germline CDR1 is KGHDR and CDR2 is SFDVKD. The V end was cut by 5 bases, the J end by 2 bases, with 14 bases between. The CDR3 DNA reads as TGTGCCACCAGTGCCGCCCGGACAGCTCAAGAGACCCAGTACTTC. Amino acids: CATSAARTAQETQYF.

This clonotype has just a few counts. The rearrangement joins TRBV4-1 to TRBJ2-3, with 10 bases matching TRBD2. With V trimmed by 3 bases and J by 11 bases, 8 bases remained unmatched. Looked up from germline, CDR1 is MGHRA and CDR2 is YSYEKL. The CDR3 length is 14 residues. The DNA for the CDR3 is TGCGCCAGCAGCCAGCCCTCGGGACTAGCGATGCAGTATTTT. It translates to CASSQPSGLAMQYF.

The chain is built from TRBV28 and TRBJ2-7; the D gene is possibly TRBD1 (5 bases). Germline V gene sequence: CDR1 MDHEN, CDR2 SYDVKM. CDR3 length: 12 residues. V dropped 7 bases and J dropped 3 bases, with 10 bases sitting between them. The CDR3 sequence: CASTTDNYEQYF. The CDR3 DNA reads TGTGCCAGCACAACGGACAACTACGAGCAGTACTTC.

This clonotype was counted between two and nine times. The DNA for the CDR3 is TGTGCCAGCAGCAAGAGAGACAGGAACACTGAAGCTTTCTTT. As protein: CASSKRDRNTEAFF. The chain combines TRBV5-4 with TRBJ1-1; the D gene is possibly TRBD1 (5 bases). Germline V lookup: CDR1 SGHNT, CDR2 YYREEE (reference sequence). The CDR3 runs to 14 residues. Deletions cut 4 bases from V and 1 base from J, with 11 bases between.

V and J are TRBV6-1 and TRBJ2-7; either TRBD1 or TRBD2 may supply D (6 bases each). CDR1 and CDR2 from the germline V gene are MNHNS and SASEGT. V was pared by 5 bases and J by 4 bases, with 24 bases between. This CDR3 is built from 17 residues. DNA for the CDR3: TGTGCCAGCAGTTCCTATCGGACAGAGGAGGGTCGGTACGAGCAGTACTTC. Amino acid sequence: CASSSYRTEEGRYEQYF.

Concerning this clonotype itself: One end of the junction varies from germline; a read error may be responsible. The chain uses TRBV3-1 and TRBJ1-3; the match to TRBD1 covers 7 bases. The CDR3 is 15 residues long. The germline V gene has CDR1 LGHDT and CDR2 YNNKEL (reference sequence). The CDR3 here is CASSLAGTAGNTVYF. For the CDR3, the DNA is TGTGCCAGCAGCCTAGCCGGGACAGCGGGAAACACCGTATATTTT.

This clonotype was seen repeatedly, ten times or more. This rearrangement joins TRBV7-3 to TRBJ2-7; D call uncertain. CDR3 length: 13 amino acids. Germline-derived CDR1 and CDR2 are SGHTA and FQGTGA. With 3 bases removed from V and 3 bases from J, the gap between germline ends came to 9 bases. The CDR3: CASSLKLGYEQYF. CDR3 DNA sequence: TGTGCCAGCAGCTTGAAACTCGGCTACGAGCAGTACTTC. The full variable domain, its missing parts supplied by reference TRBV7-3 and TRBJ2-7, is GAGVSQTPSNKVTEKGKYVELRCDPISGHTALYWYRQSLGQGPEFLIYFQGTGAADDSGLPNDRFFAVRPEGSVSTLKIQRTERGDSAVYLCASSLKLGYEQYFGPGTRLTVT.

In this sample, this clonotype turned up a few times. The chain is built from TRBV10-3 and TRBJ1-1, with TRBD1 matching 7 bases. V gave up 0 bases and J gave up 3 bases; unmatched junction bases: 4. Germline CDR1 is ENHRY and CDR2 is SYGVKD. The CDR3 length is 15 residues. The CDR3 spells CAISESRGRDTEAFF. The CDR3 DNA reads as TGTGCCATCAGTGAGTCTAGGGGGCGCGACACTGAAGCTTTCTTT.

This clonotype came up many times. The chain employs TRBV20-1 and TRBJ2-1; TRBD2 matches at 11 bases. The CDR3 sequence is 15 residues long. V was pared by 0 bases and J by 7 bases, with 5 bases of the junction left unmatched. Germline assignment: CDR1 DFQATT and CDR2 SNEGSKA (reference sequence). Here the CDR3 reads CSARDRLAGSNEQFF. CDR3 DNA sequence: TGCAGTGCTAGAGATCGACTAGCGGGATCGAATGAGCAGTTCTTC.

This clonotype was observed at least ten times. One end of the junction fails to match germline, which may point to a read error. CDR3 region: CASSLAGLLETQYF. CDR3 sequence (DNA): TGTGCCAGCAGCCTAGCGGGACTGTTAGAGACCCAGTACTTC. The chain employs TRBV7-2 and TRBJ2-5; 9 nucleotides align to TRBD2. The CDR3 is 14 amino acids. Germline V gene lookup returns CDR1 SGHTA and CDR2 FQGNSA.

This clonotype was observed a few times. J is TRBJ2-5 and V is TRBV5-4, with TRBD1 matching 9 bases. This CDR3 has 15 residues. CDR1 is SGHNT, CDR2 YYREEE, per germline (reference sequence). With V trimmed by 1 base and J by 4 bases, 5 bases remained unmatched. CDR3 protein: CASSLRGQGRETQYF. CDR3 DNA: TGTGCCAGCAGCTTGCGCGGACAGGGGAGAGAGACCCAGTACTTC.

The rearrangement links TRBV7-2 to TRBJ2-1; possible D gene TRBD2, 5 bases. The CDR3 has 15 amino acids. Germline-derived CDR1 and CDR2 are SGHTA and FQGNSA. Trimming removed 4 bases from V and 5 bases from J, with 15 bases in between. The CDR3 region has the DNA TGTGCCAGCAGCTGGTTAGTGGGAGAGAACAATGAGCAGTTCTTC. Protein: CASSWLVGENNEQFF.

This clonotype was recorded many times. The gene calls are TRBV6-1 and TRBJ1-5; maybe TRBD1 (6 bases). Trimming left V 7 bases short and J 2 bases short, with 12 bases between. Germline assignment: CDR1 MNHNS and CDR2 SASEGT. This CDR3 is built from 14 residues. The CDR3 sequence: CASKQGSGNQPQHF. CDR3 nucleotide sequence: TGTGCCAGCAAACAGGGTAGCGGCAATCAGCCCCAGCATTTT.

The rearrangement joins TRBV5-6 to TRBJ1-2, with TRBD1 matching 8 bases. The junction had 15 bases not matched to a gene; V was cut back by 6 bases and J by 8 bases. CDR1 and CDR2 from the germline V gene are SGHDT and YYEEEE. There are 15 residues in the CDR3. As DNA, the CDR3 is TGTGCCAGCAATCGCCGGGACAGGATGCTAGTAGGCTACACCTTC. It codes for CASNRRDRMLVGYTF.

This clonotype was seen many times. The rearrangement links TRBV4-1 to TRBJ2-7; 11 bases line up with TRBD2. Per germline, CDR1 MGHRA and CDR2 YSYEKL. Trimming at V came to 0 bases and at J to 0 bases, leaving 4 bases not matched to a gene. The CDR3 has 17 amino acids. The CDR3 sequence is CASSQEPGTSGSYEQYF. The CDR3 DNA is TGCGCCAGCAGCCAAGAGCCAGGGACTAGCGGCTCCTACGAGCAGTACTTC.

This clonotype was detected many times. The CDR3, as DNA: TGTGCCAGCAGCCTCGGGACAGAGCTAAACTATGGCTACACCTTC. Its protein is CASSLGTELNYGYTF. This sequence joins TRBV3-1 and TRBJ1-2, with 7 bases that match TRBD1. The CDR3 is 15 amino acids. Germline V lookup: CDR1 LGHDT, CDR2 YNNKEL (reference sequence). V shed 4 bases and J 2 bases; nucleotides not matched to a gene: 7.

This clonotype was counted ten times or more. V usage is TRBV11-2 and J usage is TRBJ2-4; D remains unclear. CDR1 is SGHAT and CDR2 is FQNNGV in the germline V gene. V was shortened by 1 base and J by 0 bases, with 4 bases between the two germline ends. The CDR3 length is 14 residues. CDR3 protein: CASSLVLAKNIQYF. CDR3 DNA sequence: TGTGCCAGCAGCTTAGTACTAGCCAAAAACATTCAGTACTTC.

The DNA of the CDR3 is TGCGCCAGCAGCTACACAGCCGGGGAGCTGTTTTTT. Translated: CASSYTAGELFF. The gene calls are TRBV5-1 and TRBJ2-2, with unresolved D. The V end was cut by 3 bases, the J end by 6 bases, with 6 bases between. This CDR3 has 12 amino acids. Germline loops: CDR1 SGHRS, CDR2 YFSETQ. The entire variable domain, with the rest obtained from reference TRBV5-1 and TRBJ2-2, is as follows: KAGVTQTPRYLIKTRGQQVTLSCSPISGHRSVSWYQQTPGQGLQFLFEYFSETQRNKGNFPGRFSGRQFSNSRSEMNVSTLELGDSALYLCASSYTAGELFFGEGSRLTVL.